A single sample gave rise to the 15 T cell receptor beta chains below, sequenced in a study of monozygotic twins with inflammatory bowel disease. No DNA is given; TCRdb re-called the 5' RACE reads and lists each CDR3 protein once. The sample holds around 230,000 distinct CDR3 sequences. Sample: blood. The receptor set was obtained from a human donor with ulcerative colitis or Crohn's disease, or a healthy co-twin of an affected twin (not recorded which).

The chain uses TRBV7-2 and TRBJ2-1; the TCRdb D gene call, TRBD1, has no DNA to confirm it. The CDR3 loop spans 15 amino acids. Germline V gene lookup returns CDR1 SGHTA and CDR2 FQGNSA. The CDR3 loop is CASSRGVDRSNEQFF.

V gene TRBV20-1 combines with J gene TRBJ2-3; TCRdb lists TRBD2, though no DNA is available to test this call. In germline, CDR1 is DFQATT, CDR2 SNEGSKA (reference sequence). The CDR3 consists of 16 residues. CDR3: CSARVPTRGARSTQYF.

The chain couples TRBV20-1 to TRBJ1-2. CDR3 length equals 12 residues. Germline V CDR1 and CDR2: DFQATT, SNEGSKA (reference sequence). CDR3 sequence: CSAGSKNYGYTF.

This chain connects TRBV7-2 to TRBJ1-4. Germline V gene lookup returns CDR1 SGHTA and CDR2 FQGNSA. The CDR3 extends over 11 amino acids. The CDR3 protein is CASSSYEKLFF.

The chain carries TRBV3-1 and TRBJ2-1; TCRdb's D gene call, TRBD2, goes unchecked for lack of DNA. CDR3 size: 19 residues. Germline V lookup: CDR1 LGHDT, CDR2 YNNKEL (reference sequence). The CDR3 sequence: CASSPVPGLAGGFYNEQFF.

V gene TRBV7-9 combines with J gene TRBJ1-3; lacking DNA, the TRBD1 call made by TCRdb goes unchecked. The CDR3 is 16 residues long. CDR1 and CDR2 from the germline V gene are SEHNR and FQNEAQ (reference sequence). CDR3 sequence reads: CASSTGGASNGNTIYF.

The chain has TRBV7-7 and TRBJ2-2. This CDR3 is 13 amino acids long. The germline V gene encodes CDR1 SSHAT and CDR2 FNYEAQ (reference sequence). CDR3 in amino acids: CASSSMNTGELFF.

This chain connects TRBV6-1 to TRBJ2-2. CDR3 length: 12 amino acids. Per the germline V gene, CDR1 is MNHNS and CDR2 is SASEGT. The CDR3 protein is CASSHLPGELFF.

The CDR3 loop reads CASSRLAGVNYNEQFF. The gene calls are TRBV5-1 and TRBJ2-1; the TRBD2 assignment by TCRdb is unverifiable without DNA. The CDR3 is 16 amino acids. From germline, CDR1 is SGHRS and CDR2 YFSETQ.

The chain has TRBV2 and TRBJ2-3; TCRdb returns TRBD1, unconfirmable since there is no DNA. This CDR3 is built from 13 residues. Germline CDR1 SNHLY, CDR2 FYNNEI. CDR3 in amino acids: CAPGAGGGDTQYF.

This sequence joins TRBV12-3 or TRBV12-4 and TRBJ2-3; there is no DNA to check the TCRdb D call of TRBD2. CDR3 length equals 20 residues. CDR3 in amino acids: CASRSFSLAGGPGSTDTQYF.

V is TRBV6-1 and J is TRBJ1-2; TCRdb's D call, TRBD1, is unchecked because there is no DNA. This CDR3 has 14 amino acids. Germline loops: CDR1 MNHNS, CDR2 SASEGT. The CDR3 sequence: CASSENRGSGGYTF.

The V and J genes are TRBV11-2 and TRBJ2-7; TCRdb calls TRBD1, which cannot be checked without DNA. The CDR3 spans 15 residues. Germline assignment: CDR1 SGHAT and CDR2 FQNNGV. CDR3 amino acids: CASSRPDRRIYEQYF.

The CDR3 sequence is CASSYSPLTNTQETQYF. The J gene is TRBJ2-5, the V gene TRBV6-5; the TCRdb call, TRBD2, lacks DNA for checking. The CDR3 runs to 17 residues. Germline-derived CDR1 and CDR2 are MNHEY and SVGAGI.

The V gene is TRBV20-1, the J gene TRBJ2-7. The CDR3 is made up of 12 amino acids. Germline V CDR1 and CDR2: DFQATT, SNEGSKA (reference sequence). This chain's CDR3 is CSASRGSDEQYF.